This is a list of T cell receptor beta chains from one sample in a study of T-cell reconstitution after alpha-beta-depleted transplantation in children. From the PCR reads, TCRdb called clonotypes with MiXCR, one entry per CDR3 protein. The sample records around 15,000 distinct CDR3 sequences, 4.5% to 6.5% being singletons. The material sequenced was PBMCs, taken before TCRalphabeta/CD19-depleted stem cell transplant. The receptors shown here come from a boy under 18 with acute lymphoblastic leukemia, due to receive a stem cell transplant. Both conserved end residues are part of each CDR3. The D gene is left open where the match is weak. A row's size may be missing; if present it is once, few, many or a size class.

J gene | D gene | V gene | clone size | CDR3 DNA | CDR3 protein
TRBJ1-5 | NA | TRBV3-1 | many | TGTGCCAGCAGCCCTAGCCAGCCCCAGCATTTT | CASSPSQPQHF
TRBJ2-7 | NA | TRBV5-6 | many | TGTGCCAGCAGCCCGGGACGGCCCTACGAGCAGTACTTC | CASSPGRPYEQYF
TRBJ2-1 | NA | TRBV6-1 | many | TGTGCCAGCCGGTTAAGAGAGGGAGGTGAGCAGTTCTTC | CASRLREGGEQFF
TRBJ2-3 | NA | TRBV28 | once | TGTGCCAGCAGCGAACGGGCGTATGGGTCAGATACGCAGTATTTT | CASSERAYGSDTQYF
TRBJ2-7 | TRBD1 | TRBV7-2 | many | TGTGCCAGCAGCTCCCTGACAGGGTGGTACGAGCAGTACTTC | CASSSLTGWYEQYF
TRBJ2-7 | NA | TRBV2 | NA | TGTGCCAGCCCCGTCCGGGCCTCGTACGAGCAGTACTTC | CASPVRASYEQYF
TRBJ1-1 | NA | TRBV7-2 | medium-sized | TGTGCCAGCACGCGAGGACGCATGGAGAACACTGAAGCTTTCTTT | CASTRGRMENTEAFF
TRBJ2-5 | TRBD1 | TRBV10-3 | many | TGTGCCATCAGTGCGGACGACAGGGGACAAGAGACCCAGTACTTC | CAISADDRGQETQYF
TRBJ1-1 | NA | TRBV14 | many | TGTGCCAGCAGCCGGGTTAACAGAATAAACACTGAAGCTTTCTTT | CASSRVNRINTEAFF
TRBJ2-7 | NA | TRBV27 | medium-sized | TGTGCCAGCAGGAAGAACTACGAGCAGTACTTC | CASRKNYEQYF
TRBJ2-2 | TRBD1 | TRBV20-1 | many | TGCAGTGCTAGTGGGCAGGGGGCACGGACCGGGGAGCTGTTTTTT | CSASGQGARTGELFF
TRBJ2-7 | TRBD2 | TRBV28 | many | TGTGCCAGCAGTCCAGGGTTGGGGGGAGGGTCCTACGAGCAGTACTTC | CASSPGLGGGSYEQYF
TRBJ2-3 | NA | TRBV19 | many | TGTGCCAGTAGTAGATTAAGCACAGATACGCAGTATTTT | CASSRLSTDTQYF
TRBJ2-7 | NA | TRBV28 | many | TGTGCCAGCAGTTTAGATGTGGGGGTTTTTTCCTACGAGCAGTACTTC | CASSLDVGVFSYEQYF
TRBJ1-1 | NA | TRBV7-9 | many | TGTGCCAGCAGCTTAGATCGGGGCAGGAACACTGAAGCTTTCTTT | CASSLDRGRNTEAFF
TRBJ2-7 | NA | TRBV18 | NA | TGTGCCAGCTCGTCGGTCGGCGCGGGCTACGAGCAGTACTTC | CASSSVGAGYEQYF
TRBJ1-1 | NA | TRBV7-2 | many | TGTGCCAGCAGCCTCTACCCGACAGTCATGAACACTGAAGCTTTCTTT | CASSLYPTVMNTEAFF
TRBJ2-6 | NA | TRBV12-3/TRBV12-4 | many | TGTGCCTGCAGTTTTGCGGGTGGGGGCCGCTCTGGGGCCAACGTCCTGACTTTC | CACSFAGGGRSGANVLTF
TRBJ2-7 | NA | TRBV12-3/TRBV12-4 | many | TGTGCCAGCAGCTCCCTTTGGGATTACGAGCAGTACTTC | CASSSLWDYEQYF
TRBJ2-4 | TRBD2 | TRBV20-1 | many | TGCAGTGCTGGTCGTGGCGGGAGTCGGGACATTCAGTACTTC | CSAGRGGSRDIQYF
TRBJ2-7 | TRBD2 | TRBV2 | NA | TGTGCCTCGGGACTAGGTGGTTACGAGCAGTACTTC | CASGLGGYEQYF
TRBJ2-1 | NA | TRBV18 | many | TGTGCCAGCTCACCACCGGTAGGAATGAAGAATGAGCAGTTCTTC | CASSPPVGMKNEQFF
TRBJ1-4 | NA | TRBV6-1 | many | TGTGCCAGCAGTGAAGTCCCGGGGGGCCGGGGAGAAAAACTGTTTTTT | CASSEVPGGRGEKLFF
TRBJ2-3 | TRBD2 | TRBV4-1 | many | TGCGCCAGCAGCCAACCTGGGACTAACGTAGATACGCAGTATTTT | CASSQPGTNVDTQYF
TRBJ2-1 | NA | TRBV10-3 | NA | TGTACCATCAGTCGCACCCGGGCGTTGGCGGGCGCCTACAATGAGCAGTTCTTC | CTISRTRALAGAYNEQFF
TRBJ2-1 | NA | TRBV7-2 | medium-sized | TGTGCCAGCAGCTTAGGGAGCGGACACCCCCCGAAGGGGAATGAGCAGTTCTTC | CASSLGSGHPPKGNEQFF
TRBJ1-6 | TRBD1 | TRBV12-3/TRBV12-4 | many | TGTGCCAGCAGCCCGACAGGGGTTAGTTCACCCCTCCACTTT | CASSPTGVSSPLHF
TRBJ2-4 | TRBD1 | TRBV29-1 | medium-sized | TGCAGCGTTCCCTCCGGGACAGGGCCAAACATTCAGTACTTC | CSVPSGTGPNIQYF
TRBJ2-2 | NA | TRBV29-1 | many | TGCAGCGTTGAAGCACGGACAGACCTAAACACCGGGGAGCTGTTTTTT | CSVEARTDLNTGELFF
TRBJ2-1 | NA | TRBV5-5 | many | TGTGCCAGCATTACGGCGCCTTGGGATGAGCAGTTCTTC | CASITAPWDEQFF
TRBJ1-1 | TRBD1 | TRBV7-9 | medium-sized | TGTGCCAGCAGCCCCGGACAGGGGGCTTCTGGCACTGAAGCTTTCTTT | CASSPGQGASGTEAFF
TRBJ2-7 | NA | TRBV7-9 | many | TGTGCCAGCAGCTACGCCCGGAGGAGCTCCTACGAGCAGTACTTC | CASSYARRSSYEQYF
TRBJ2-5 | TRBD2 | TRBV30 | few | TGTGCCTGGAGTGTTATCGGGGGGGCGTCAGAGACCCAGTACTTC | CAWSVIGGASETQYF
TRBJ1-1 | NA | TRBV4-3 | many | TGCGCCAGCAGCCAAGTTTCTCCAGGGAAGACTGAAGCTTTCTTT | CASSQVSPGKTEAFF
TRBJ2-3 | TRBD1 | TRBV9 | many | TGTGCCAGCAGCACCCAGGGGGTCACAGATACGCAGTATTTT | CASSTQGVTDTQYF
TRBJ2-2 | NA | TRBV7-6 | many | TGTGCCAGCAGCCGGCTAAACACCGGGGAGCTGTTTTTT | CASSRLNTGELFF
TRBJ2-1 | NA | TRBV28 | many | TGTGCCAGCAGTTTTACTCAATTTGGTTACAATGAGCAGTTCTTC | CASSFTQFGYNEQFF
TRBJ2-3 | NA | TRBV4-1 | NA | TGCGCCAGCAGCCCTTATGAGGGGGATACGCAGTATTTT | CASSPYEGDTQYF
TRBJ1-2 | NA | TRBV28 | many | TGTGCCAGCAGTACAGGCCGACATAACTATGGCTACACCTTC | CASSTGRHNYGYTF
TRBJ1-1 | TRBD1 | TRBV2 | many | TGTGCCAGCAGTCAATGGACAGGCTCGGGGACTGAAGCTTTCTTT | CASSQWTGSGTEAFF
TRBJ1-1 | NA | TRBV19 | few | TGTGCCAGTACTAGGGACCGAATAAACACTGAAGCTTTCTTT | CASTRDRINTEAFF
TRBJ2-3 | TRBD1 | TRBV6-1 | few | TGTGCCAGCACCGCCTGGACAGGGGCCCTCACAGATACGCAGTATTTT | CASTAWTGALTDTQYF
TRBJ1-1 | NA | TRBV6-5 | many | TGTGCCAGCAATCCCAGGGGCCTGAACACTGAAGCTTTCTTT | CASNPRGLNTEAFF
TRBJ2-7 | TRBD2 | TRBV15 | many | TGTGCCACCAGCTCCCCCCGGGTGCGGGAGGACGAGCAGTACTTC | CATSSPRVREDEQYF
TRBJ2-7 | NA | TRBV7-2 | medium-sized | TGTGCCAGCACCTCTCCGGGACTCCCTCAAGGGCAGTACTTC | CASTSPGLPQGQYF
TRBJ2-7 | NA | TRBV7-2 | many | TGTGCCAGCAGCTTAGAAGGGGTAGGGCACGAGCAGTACTTC | CASSLEGVGHEQYF
TRBJ1-5 | NA | TRBV4-1 | many | TGCGCCAGCAGCCATGACGGACCTTATAGCAATCAGCCCCAGCATTTT | CASSHDGPYSNQPQHF
TRBJ2-7 | NA | TRBV5-5 | medium-sized | TGTGCCAGCAGCTCCCAAGGGAGGACCTACGAGCAGTACTTC | CASSSQGRTYEQYF
TRBJ1-1 | NA | TRBV20-1 | many | TGCAGTGCTAGGACCGAGGGGGTCGCAACTTTCTTT | CSARTEGVATFF
TRBJ1-1 | NA | TRBV10-3 | many | TGTGCCATCACCAACGTTGGGAGGGGAACCACTGAAGCTTTCTTT | CAITNVGRGTTEAFF
TRBJ2-7 | TRBD2 | TRBV2 | many | TGTGCCAGCAGTGAATTGCGGGGGAGAAAATCATACTACGGGCAGTACTTC | CASSELRGRKSYYGQYF
TRBJ2-7 | TRBD2 | TRBV12-5 | many | TGTGCTAGTGCCGTTACTAGCGGGGGACTGTTAGAGCAGTACTTC | CASAVTSGGLLEQYF
TRBJ2-1 | NA | TRBV4-3 | many | TGCGCCAGCAGCCAAGATTTCGGACTTGGCTTCTACAATGAGCAGTTCTTC | CASSQDFGLGFYNEQFF